The 30 T cell receptor beta chains below come from one sample, sequenced in a study of blood T cell repertoires in COVID-19. Clones were read by immunoSEQ multiplex PCR, and TCRdb kept only the in-frame ones, dropping some. Of 120,000 or so clones listed, roughly 90% are singletons. The sample consisted of peripheral blood. All receptors derive from a middle-aged man with acute or convalescent COVID-19.

The count of this clone is one. The gene calls are TRBV4-1 and TRBJ2-3; D is unclear. Per germline, CDR1 MGHRA and CDR2 YSYEKL. V gave up 1 base and J gave up 3 bases, with 5 bases separating them. This CDR3 spans 13 amino acids. CDR3 region: CASSQVQTDTQYF. DNA for the CDR3: TGCGCCAGCAGCCAAGTTCAGACAGATACGCAGTATTTT.

V is TRBV11-2 and J is TRBJ2-7; TRBD1 matches at 12 bases. Germline CDR1 SGHAT, CDR2 FQNNGV. This CDR3 has 16 amino acids. The trim removed 2 bases at V and 2 bases at J, leaving 4 bases unmatched. CDR3 nucleotide sequence: TGTGCCAGCAGCTTATTAAGGGACAGGGGGCCCTACGAGCAGTACTTC. As protein: CASSLLRDRGPYEQYF.

This sequence joins TRBV7-9 and TRBJ2-7, with 8 bases identical to TRBD1. This CDR3 has 13 amino acids. V shed 3 bases and J 4 bases; nucleotides not matched to a gene: 2. The germline V gene has CDR1 SEHNR and CDR2 FQNEAQ (reference sequence). CDR3 residues: CASSFTGGYEQYF. The CDR3 DNA sequence: TGTGCCAGCAGCTTTACAGGGGGGTACGAGCAGTACTTC.

The chain is built from TRBV6-5 and TRBJ1-2; possible D gene TRBD1, 5 bases. V was trimmed by 6 bases and J by 3 bases, leaving 14 bases between them. The CDR3 length is 14 residues. CDR1 is MNHEY and CDR2 is SVGAGI in the germline V gene. The CDR3 reads CASRSGGFDYGYTF. CDR3 in DNA: TGTGCCAGCAGGTCGGGGGGGTTTGACTATGGCTACACCTTC.

The rearrangement links TRBV11-2 to TRBJ2-1, with 8 bases fitting TRBD2. This CDR3 has 17 residues. Germline trimming cut 1 base from V and 8 bases from J; bases unmatched to any gene: 13. The germline gives CDR1 SGHAT, CDR2 FQNNGV. Here the CDR3 DNA reads TGTGCCAGCAGCTTAGGAGGAGGCGGGAGGCCTTTCGATGAGCAGTTCTTC. Translating it yields CASSLGGGGRPFDEQFF.

The chain combines TRBV30 with TRBJ1-1, with TRBD1 matching over 9 bases. Trimming at V came to 0 bases and at J to 1 base, leaving 9 bases not matched to a gene. Germline-derived CDR1 and CDR2 are GTSNPN and SVGIG (reference sequence). The CDR3 has 17 residues. The CDR3 DNA is TGTGCCTGGAGTGTAGACCGGACAGGGGCCCGGAACACTGAAGCTTTCTTT. The encoded protein is CAWSVDRTGARNTEAFF.

The sample holds a few counts of this clone. The chain carries TRBV19 and TRBJ1-2; 8 bases line up with TRBD1. CDR1 and CDR2 (germline): LNHDA, SQIVND (reference sequence). V lost 3 bases, J lost 7 bases, and 7 bases stayed unmatched. The CDR3 runs 14 residues. The CDR3 DNA reads TGTGCCAGTAGTATCCCAGGGGGCGAAGGTGGCTACACCTTC. Amino acid sequence: CASSIPGGEGGYTF.

J is TRBJ2-3 and V is TRBV24-1, with D tentatively TRBD1 (5 bases). Germline V lookup: CDR1 KGHDR, CDR2 SFDVKD. CDR3 length: 13 residues. Trimming left V 6 bases short and J 2 bases short, with 8 bases between. In DNA form, the CDR3 reads TGTGCCACCAGTCGACAGTACACAGATACGCAGTATTTT. This sequence encodes CATSRQYTDTQYF.

The chain employs TRBV19 and TRBJ2-1; maybe TRBD1 (6 bases). CDR1 is LNHDA and CDR2 is SQIVND in the germline V gene (reference sequence). The CDR3 has 16 residues. The V and J ends lost 5 bases and 0 bases respectively, with 14 bases between them. CDR3 DNA sequence: TGTGCCAGTAGTTCGGCGGGCAGGGGCTCCTACAATGAGCAGTTCTTC. Translation: CASSSAGRGSYNEQFF.

This clone was counted a few times. The CDR3 DNA is TGTGCCAGCAGCCAAGATATGGGCGAGGGTACCACTGAAGCTTTCTTT. This translates into CASSQDMGEGTTEAFF. The gene calls are TRBV14 and TRBJ1-1; unclear D gene. Germline CDR1 SGHDN, CDR2 FVKESK. The CDR3 is made up of 16 amino acids. The germline V and J ends were trimmed by 0 bases and 4 bases, with 15 bases remaining between them.

V and J are TRBV21-1 and TRBJ2-7; the table's TRBD1 call for D was not verified on the DNA. TRBV21-1 is shown as a pseudogene. The CDR3 is made up of 13 amino acids. Written as DNA, the CDR3 is TGTGCCAGCAGCAAAGGGGGCCCCTACGAGCAGTACTTC. Protein sequence: CASSKGGPYEQYF.

V and J are TRBV9 and TRBJ1-1; D might be TRBD1 (5 bases). The V end was cut by 7 bases, the J end by 5 bases, with 15 bases between. The germline CDR1 and CDR2 sequences are SGDLS and YYNGEE. The CDR3 covers 13 residues. CDR3 nucleotide sequence: TGTGCCAGCGCACAGGATTTCTTTACTGAAGCTTTCTTT. Its protein product is CASAQDFFTEAFF.

Only a few counts were recorded for this clone. This chain links TRBV7-2 with TRBJ2-5, with TRBD1 matching 10 bases. The V segment lost 4 bases and the J segment 2 bases; nucleotides outside the gene matches: 7. Germline V CDR1 and CDR2: SGHTA, FQGNSA. This CDR3 region has 16 residues. The CDR3 loop is CASSWRGQGTQETQYF. The DNA of the CDR3 is TGTGCCAGCAGCTGGCGGGGACAGGGGACGCAAGAGACCCAGTACTTC.

V and J are TRBV6-5 and TRBJ2-1; D gene ambiguous. CDR1 MNHEY and CDR2 SVGAGI come from the germline V gene. V was shortened by 10 bases and J by 3 bases, with 13 bases between the two germline ends. This CDR3 has 13 residues. CDR3 DNA: TGTGCCACTCAGCGAGTGGACTACAATGAGCAGTTCTTC. Amino acids: CATQRVDYNEQFF.

The chain couples TRBV24-1 to TRBJ2-2, with TRBD1 identical over 7 bases. Germline V lookup: CDR1 KGHDR, CDR2 SFDVKD. The ends lost 6 bases at V and 1 base at J; junction bases unmatched: 7. The CDR3 consists of 16 residues. The CDR3 DNA reads TGTGCCACCAGTTCCGCCGGGACAGAGAACACCGGGGAGCTGTTTTTT. Amino acid sequence: CATSSAGTENTGELFF.

The V gene is TRBV14, the J gene TRBJ2-1; 9 bases map to TRBD2. The trim removed 5 bases at V and 9 bases at J, leaving 26 bases unmatched. In germline, CDR1 is SGHDN, CDR2 FVKESK. CDR3 length equals 20 residues. Here the CDR3 reads CASSSFALAGALSVRSEQFF. CDR3 DNA: TGTGCCAGCAGCTCCTTCGCGTTAGCGGGAGCACTTTCCGTTAGAAGTGAGCAGTTCTTC.

This sequence joins TRBV24-1 and TRBJ2-1, with a tentative D call TRBD1 (6 bases). The CDR3 runs to 16 residues. Germline CDR1 and CDR2: KGHDR and SFDVKD. The V and J ends lost 3 bases and 0 bases respectively, with 11 bases between them. The CDR3 sequence is CATSDPTGISYNEQFF. The CDR3 DNA is TGTGCCACCAGTGATCCTACAGGGATCTCCTACAATGAGCAGTTCTTC.

The chain combines TRBV13 with TRBJ1-1, with D perhaps TRBD1 (5 bases). The CDR3 contains 13 residues. The V end was cut by 2 bases, the J end by 1 base, with 5 bases between. Germline-derived CDR1 and CDR2 are PRHDT and FYEKMQ (reference sequence). CDR3 loop: CASSLTGNTEAFF. The DNA for the CDR3 is TGTGCCAGCAGCTTAACAGGGAACACTGAAGCTTTCTTT.

This clone has more than one count but fewer than ten. The genes are TRBV19 and TRBJ2-1, with TRBD1 matching 8 bases. V trimming: 3 bases; J trimming: 3 bases; junction bases outside the gene matches: 4. Germline CDR1 and CDR2: LNHDA and SQIVND (reference sequence). There are 15 residues in the CDR3. CDR3 DNA: TGTGCCAGTAGTATTCAAACAGGGGGCTACAATGAGCAGTTCTTC. It is translated as CASSIQTGGYNEQFF.

The sample holds one count of this clone. The CDR3 DNA is TGCGCCAGCAGCGATCTTCGGGCTTGGACTAGCTACGAGCAGTACTTC. This gives the protein CASSDLRAWTSYEQYF. The rearrangement links TRBV5-1 to TRBJ2-7; TRBD2 matches at 7 bases. The CDR3 totals 16 residues. Germline CDR1 is SGHRS and CDR2 is YFSETQ. After removal of 4 bases from V and 3 bases from J, the junction contained 13 bases not matched to a gene.

The gene calls are TRBV3-1 (or the pseudogene TRBV3-2) and TRBJ2-1, with 10 bases aligning to TRBD2. The CDR3 is 17 amino acids. The germline V gene encodes CDR1 LGHDT and CDR2 YNNKEL (reference sequence). V shed 4 bases and J 1 base; nucleotides not matched to a gene: 7. CDR3 protein: CASSRGISGRSYNEQFF. CDR3 coding DNA: TGTGCCAGCAGCCGAGGAATTAGCGGGAGGTCCTACAATGAGCAGTTCTTC.

The CDR3 here is CASSSPSTSSYEQYF. CDR3 in DNA: TGTGCCAGCAGTTCACCAAGTACGAGCTCCTACGAGCAGTACTTC. The chain links TRBV27 to TRBJ2-7, with no clear D. The V end lost 4 bases, the J end lost 0 bases, and 13 bases lay between the germline ends. CDR1 is MNHEY, CDR2 SMNVEV, per germline (reference sequence). The CDR3 consists of 15 residues.

J is TRBJ2-1 and V is TRBV29-1, with 8 bases fitting TRBD2. CDR1 and CDR2 from the germline V gene are SQVTM and ANQGSEA. J was trimmed by 7 bases and V by 4 bases; bases with no gene match: 6. The CDR3 has 13 residues. As DNA, the CDR3 is TGCAGCGTTGTTTCGGGACTAGGAAATGAGCAGTTCTTC. It yields the protein CSVVSGLGNEQFF.

This rearrangement joins TRBV19 to TRBJ2-3; D possibly corresponds to TRBD1 (6 bases). In germline, CDR1 is LNHDA, CDR2 SQIVND (reference sequence). V was cut by 4 bases and J by 1 base, with 12 bases left in between. The CDR3 consists of 15 residues. This CDR3 reads CASSSWAGGTDTQYF. The CDR3 DNA reads TGTGCCAGTAGTAGTTGGGCAGGGGGCACAGATACGCAGTATTTT.

A single count supports this clone. V and J are TRBV6-5 and TRBJ2-7; D is perhaps TRBD2 (7 bases). The CDR3 runs to 14 residues. Germline V gives CDR1 MNHEY, CDR2 SVGAGI. V was cut by 1 base and J by 5 bases, with 12 bases left in between. The CDR3 coding sequence is TGTGCCAGCAGTTACTTTCAGGGGAGGGACGAGCAGTACTTC. This encodes CASSYFQGRDEQYF.

This clone has just one count. This sequence joins TRBV3-1 (or the pseudogene TRBV3-2) and TRBJ2-6; a weak D match, TRBD1 (5 bases). The V end lost 4 bases, the J end lost 7 bases, and 20 bases lay between the germline ends. The CDR3 consists of 17 residues. Germline values: CDR1 LGHDT, CDR2 YNNKEL (reference sequence). The CDR3 DNA sequence: TGTGCCAGCAGCCCACCATCAGCAGGGAAGGGAGCCAACGTCCTGACTTTC. This codes for CASSPPSAGKGANVLTF.

The J gene is TRBJ1-2, the V gene TRBV4-2, with D possibly matching TRBD1 (5 bases). CDR1 and CDR2 (germline): LGHNA, YNFKEQ. The V and J ends lost 5 bases and 2 bases respectively, with 9 bases between them. This CDR3 contains 13 residues. CDR3 DNA sequence: TGTGCCAGCAGCGTCCAGGGAAACTATGGCTACACCTTC. This codes for CASSVQGNYGYTF.

The chain combines TRBV7-9 with TRBJ2-2, with D perhaps matching TRBD1 (6 bases). The CDR3 length is 15 residues. V was cut by 5 bases and J by 6 bases, with 16 bases left in between. Per germline, CDR1 SEHNR and CDR2 FQNEAQ (reference sequence). In DNA, the CDR3 is TGTGCCAGCAGCCGTAGACAGGCTGGCGCCGGGGAGCTGTTTTTT. This encodes CASSRRQAGAGELFF.

The rearrangement uses TRBV7-9 and TRBJ2-4, with D perhaps TRBD2 (5 bases). The length of the CDR3 is 16 residues. V was clipped by 6 bases and J by 0 bases, with 15 bases between them. Germline assignment: CDR1 SEHNR and CDR2 FQNEAQ (reference sequence). CDR3 loop: CASSSGEILAKNIQYF. The CDR3, as DNA: TGTGCCAGCAGTTCTGGGGAGATTCTAGCCAAAAACATTCAGTACTTC. The full variable domain, with the rest looked up from reference TRBV7-9 and TRBJ2-4, is DTGVSQNPRHKITKRGQNVTFRCDPISEHNRLYWYRQTLGQGPEFLTYFQNEAQLEKSRLLSDRFSAERPKGSFSTLEIQRTEQGDSAMYLCASSSGEILAKNIQYFGAGTRLSVL.

The chain combines TRBV21-1 with TRBJ2-5; TRBD1, as called in the table, went unchecked against the DNA. TRBV21-1 is a listed pseudogene. This CDR3 region has 15 residues. The CDR3 loop is CASSKKRGRQETQYF. The CDR3 coding sequence is TGTGCCAGCAGCAAAAAGAGGGGGCGTCAAGAGACCCAGTACTTC.